Listed here is a single T cell receptor (beta chain). The data were produced by immunoSEQ multiplex PCR, yet TCRdb's version contains in-frame clones alone and is incomplete. The sample records fewer than 250,000 clones, approximately 84% being singletons. This entry is derived from a study of blood T cell repertoires in COVID-19. Study background: T cells, B-cell-depleted T cells, or PBMCs supplied cDNA or gDNA.

The CDR3 has 15 amino acids. Deletions cut 3 bases from V and 1 base from J, with 10 bases between. The germline CDR1 and CDR2 sequences are MNHNS and SASEGT. The chain carries TRBV6-1 and TRBJ2-1; no clear D gene. The sequenced sample consisted of PBMCs or T cells enriched from blood (not recorded which). The sequence was collected from a woman younger than 45 who had recovered from COVID-19. In nucleotides, the CDR3 is TGTGCCAGCAGTGATGTTGCGCTATCCTACAATGAGCAGTTCTTC. It codes for CASSDVALSYNEQFF.